Presented here are 6 T cell receptor beta chains from one specimen sequenced in a study of shared clonotypes between healthy human individuals. Naive CD8 isolation took CD45RO-negative cells positively selected for CCR7 and excluded terminally differentiated effector memory CD45RA+ cells. Libraries were prepared by immunoSEQ multiplex PCR; TCRdb keeps only in-frame clonotypes and omits some of them. The sample shows roughly 550,000 clones, about 95% of them seen only once. The sample consisted of naive CD8+ T cells sorted from blood. These receptors all stem from a woman in her 30s in good health.

This sequence joins TRBV2 and TRBJ2-3, with TRBD2 matching over 8 bases. CDR1 and CDR2 (germline): SNHLY, FYNNEI. The ends lost 3 bases at V and 2 bases at J; junction bases unmatched: 4. The CDR3 spans 15 residues. The CDR3 nucleotides are TGTGCCAGCAGTGAGGCAGCGGGAGCCACAGATACGCAGTATTTT. Its protein is CASSEAAGATDTQYF. The full variable domain, rest sourced from reference TRBV2 and TRBJ2-3, is EPEVTQTPSHQVTQMGQEVILRCVPISNHLYFYWYRQILGQKVEFLVSFYNNEISEKSEIFDDQFSVERPDGSNFTLKIRSTKLEDSAMYFCASSEAAGATDTQYFGPGTRLTVL.

The chain employs TRBV27 and TRBJ2-7, with D perhaps TRBD1 (6 bases). Germline V gene data show CDR1 as MNHEY and CDR2 as SMNVEV (reference sequence). Trimming pared 8 bases from V and 2 bases from J, leaving 19 bases between. This CDR3 comprises 15 residues. This CDR3 is CASHPTGTLAYEQYF. The CDR3 coding sequence is TGTGCCAGCCACCCCACAGGGACGTTGGCCTACGAGCAGTACTTC.

This rearrangement joins TRBV28 to TRBJ2-7; 7 positions agree with TRBD2. The CDR3 runs 15 residues. Germline V CDR1 and CDR2: MDHEN, SYDVKM. The V segment lost 7 bases and the J segment 3 bases; nucleotides outside the gene matches: 12. CDR3 region: CASTTLWERDYEQYF. CDR3 in DNA: TGTGCCAGCACTACCCTGTGGGAGCGGGACTACGAGCAGTACTTC.

The chain has TRBV28 and TRBJ2-7, with 7 bases fitting TRBD1. This CDR3 is built from 15 residues. In germline, CDR1 is MDHEN, CDR2 SYDVKM. V gave up 5 bases and J gave up 0 bases; unmatched junction bases: 7. CDR3 loop: CASSPQTGSSYEQYF. The CDR3 DNA sequence: TGTGCCAGCAGTCCACAGACAGGGAGCTCCTACGAGCAGTACTTC. The full variable domain, with the rest looked up from reference TRBV28 and TRBJ2-7, is DVKVTQSSRYLVKRTGEKVFLECVQDMDHENMFWYRQDPGLGLRLIYFSYDVKMKEKGDIPEGYSVSREKKERFSLILESASTNQTSMYLCASSPQTGSSYEQYFGPGTRLTVT.

The chain is built from TRBV21-1 and TRBJ2-3; TRBD2, the table's D call, was not compared with the DNA. TRBV21-1 is annotated as a pseudogene. The CDR3 is made up of 15 amino acids. The CDR3 DNA is TGTGCCAGCAGCAAAGGCGGGAGGGACACAGATACGCAGTATTTT. It codes for CASSKGGRDTDTQYF.

The J gene is TRBJ2-2, the V gene TRBV28; D is perhaps TRBD1 (5 bases). The germline V gene encodes CDR1 MDHEN and CDR2 SYDVKM. Trimming removed 3 bases at V and 2 bases at J, with 10 bases between. The CDR3 length is 15 residues. The DNA for the CDR3 is TGTGCCAGCAGTTTCGACAGAAGAAACACCGGGGAGCTGTTTTTT. Its protein product is CASSFDRRNTGELFF.